This T cell receptor beta chain derives from a study of T-cell reconstitution after alpha-beta-depleted transplantation in children. Points on this clonotype: Its antigen is not identified.

Unique molecular identifiers featured in how the TCRbeta library was prepared. TCRdb redid the calling of the PCR reads with MiXCR, one entry per CDR3 protein. The repertoire consists of 350,000 to 500,000 distinct CDR3 sequences, with 43% occurring once and the leading ten covering around 29%. Overall study findings and caveats: One year after transplant, T-cell counts and diversity came mostly from newly produced T cells. About two months after transplant, alpha-beta T cells reportedly came from several hundred expanded graft clones. Surviving recipient cells, namely T cells and thymic progenitors, were the source of high day-60 TCRbeta diversity in some patients.

Germline CDR1 is SGHVS and CDR2 is FNYEAQ. The V gene end was trimmed by 2 bases and the J gene end by 3 bases; junction bases not matched to a gene: 7. The CDR3 length is 16 residues. The specimen comprised PBMCs, sampled before TCRalphabeta/CD19-depleted stem cell transplant. V is TRBV7-6 and J is TRBJ2-7; TRBD1 agrees at 10 bases. The TCR was taken from a girl between 2 and 10 years old with aplastic anemia, due to receive a stem cell transplant. CDR3 DNA sequence: TGTGCCAGCAGCTTACGCTGGGGACAGGGGTTCTACGAGCAGTACTTC. Translating gives CASSLRWGQGFYEQYF.